A single sample gave rise to the 8 T cell receptor beta chains below, sequenced in a study of blood T cell repertoires in COVID-19. The assay was immunoSEQ multiplex PCR, and TCRdb's table has in-frame clones only and misses some. The sample comprises about 150,000 clones, roughly 78% of which are singletons, and roughly 1.8% rests with the top ten. The sequenced sample was peripheral blood. These receptors were taken from an elderly man with acute or convalescent COVID-19.

The chain has TRBV6-5 and TRBJ2-2; D is possibly TRBD2 (5 bases). The CDR3 length is 14 residues. Germline V gives CDR1 MNHEY, CDR2 SVGAGI. V lost 7 bases and J 5 bases, leaving 14 bases between the germline ends. CDR3 sequence: CASNYLSETGELFF. Written as DNA, the CDR3 is TGTGCCAGCAATTATCTTAGCGAAACCGGGGAGCTGTTTTTT.

The chain has TRBV5-1 and TRBJ2-3; the D is unclear. Germline values: CDR1 SGHRS, CDR2 YFSETQ. The CDR3 contains 14 residues. Deletions cut 2 bases from V and 2 bases from J, with 9 bases between. This chain's CDR3 is CASSFDMNTDTQYF. Here the CDR3 DNA reads TGCGCCAGCAGCTTCGACATGAACACAGATACGCAGTATTTT. Full variable domain (remainder filled in from reference TRBV5-1 and TRBJ2-3): KAGVTQTPRYLIKTRGQQVTLSCSPISGHRSVSWYQQTPGQGLQFLFEYFSETQRNKGNFPGRFSGRQFSNSRSEMNVSTLELGDSALYLCASSFDMNTDTQYFGPGTRLTVL.

This chain joins TRBV5-1 and TRBJ2-1; TRBD1 matches 8 bases. The CDR3 is 15 amino acids. Germline CDR1 is SGHRS and CDR2 is YFSETQ. J lost 6 bases, V lost 0 bases, and 5 bases had no gene match. The CDR3 sequence: CASSLAHDRGNEQFF. The CDR3 bases are TGCGCCAGCAGCTTGGCCCACGACAGGGGCAATGAGCAGTTCTTC. The full variable domain, completed using reference TRBV5-1 and TRBJ2-1, is KAGVTQTPRYLIKTRGQQVTLSCSPISGHRSVSWYQQTPGQGLQFLFEYFSETQRNKGNFPGRFSGRQFSNSRSEMNVSTLELGDSALYLCASSLAHDRGNEQFFGPGTRLTVL.

The chain recombines TRBV9 with TRBJ2-4, with 9 positions matching TRBD2. Trimming took 2 bases from V and 6 from J; bases not matched to a gene: 9. The CDR3 is 16 amino acids. Germline CDR1 reads SGDLS; CDR2 reads YYNGEE. The CDR3 bases are TGTGCCAGCAGCGTTTCCAGCGGGGGGTTTGGAAACATTCAGTACTTC. Its translation is CASSVSSGGFGNIQYF.

This clone was seen only a few times. The chain links TRBV5-6 to TRBJ1-2; 9 nucleotides agree with TRBD1. The V and J ends lost 3 bases and 4 bases, in that order; junction bases with no gene match: 16. Germline V CDR1 and CDR2: SGHDT, YYEEEE. The CDR3 runs 18 residues. Here the CDR3 reads CASSSLFGQGRIIYGYTF. In DNA form, the CDR3 reads TGTGCCAGCAGCTCCTTATTTGGACAGGGGAGAATTATCTATGGCTACACCTTC.

The V call is TRBV27, the J call TRBJ2-2; perhaps TRBD1 as D (6 bases). The CDR3 runs 13 residues. The V end was cut by 5 bases, the J end by 3 bases, with 7 bases between. The germline V gene encodes CDR1 MNHEY and CDR2 SMNVEV (reference sequence). CDR3 loop: CASSGQYTGELFF. The CDR3 DNA reads TGTGCCAGCAGTGGACAGTACACCGGGGAGCTGTTTTTT.

V gene TRBV9 combines with J gene TRBJ1-1, with D tentatively TRBD1 (5 bases). This CDR3 region has 15 residues. Germline V gene sequence: CDR1 SGDLS, CDR2 YYNGEE. V lost 3 bases and J 0 bases, leaving 12 bases between the germline ends. CDR3 nucleotides: TGTGCCAGCAGCGCAGCTCAGGGCATGAACACTGAAGCTTTCTTT. Translating it yields CASSAAQGMNTEAFF.

V usage is TRBV5-4 and J usage is TRBJ2-6; D is perhaps TRBD1 (6 bases). With 4 bases removed from V and 4 bases from J, the gap between germline ends came to 12 bases. Looked up from germline, CDR1 is SGHNT and CDR2 is YYREEE (reference sequence). The CDR3 loop spans 15 amino acids. The CDR3 is CASSTGPTGANVLTF. The DNA of the CDR3 is TGTGCCAGCAGCACAGGGCCCACCGGGGCCAACGTCCTGACTTTC.